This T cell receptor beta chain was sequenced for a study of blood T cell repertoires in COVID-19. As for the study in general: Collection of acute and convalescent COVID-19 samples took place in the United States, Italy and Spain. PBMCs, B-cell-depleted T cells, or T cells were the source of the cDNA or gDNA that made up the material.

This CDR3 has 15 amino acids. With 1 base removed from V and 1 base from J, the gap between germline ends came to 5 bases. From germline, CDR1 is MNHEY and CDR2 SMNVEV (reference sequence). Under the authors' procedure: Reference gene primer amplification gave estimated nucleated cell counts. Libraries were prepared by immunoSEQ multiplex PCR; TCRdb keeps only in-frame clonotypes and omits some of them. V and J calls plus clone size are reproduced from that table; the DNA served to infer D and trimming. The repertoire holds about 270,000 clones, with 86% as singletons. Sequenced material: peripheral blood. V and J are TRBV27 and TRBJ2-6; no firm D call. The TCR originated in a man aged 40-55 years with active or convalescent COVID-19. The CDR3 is CASSLLESGANVLTF. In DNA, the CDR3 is TGTGCCAGCAGTTTATTAGAGTCTGGGGCCAACGTCCTGACTTTC.